The 22 T cell receptor beta chains in this list originate from one sample, sequenced in a study of siplizumab effects on memory and regulatory T cells. Clones were sequenced by immunoSEQ multiplex PCR, and TCRdb holds only the in-frame ones, with some missing. The profile shows some 40,000 clones, roughly 90% of them singletons. Material for sequencing was naive CD4+ T cells sorted from blood. The receptors derive from a human donor in good health.

The genes are TRBV11-1 and TRBJ2-3; maybe TRBD2 (6 bases). The germline V gene encodes CDR1 SGHAT and CDR2 FQDESV (reference sequence). V was trimmed by 1 base and J by 4 bases, leaving 12 bases between them. This CDR3 spans 15 amino acids. CDR3 in DNA: TGTGCCAGCAGCTTAGGGGGGAGGATGGCAGATACGCAGTATTTT. Translation: CASSLGGRMADTQYF.

The chain is built from TRBV10-3 and TRBJ2-5; D may be TRBD2 (5 bases). The germline gives CDR1 ENHRY, CDR2 SYGVKD. Trimming took 6 bases from V and 1 from J, leaving 9 bases between them. This CDR3 spans 13 amino acids. CDR3 sequence reads: CAIRPGSQETQYF. The CDR3 DNA reads as TGTGCCATCAGGCCGGGAAGCCAAGAGACCCAGTACTTC.

This chain connects TRBV19 to TRBJ1-2, with D uncertain. Per the germline V gene, CDR1 is LNHDA and CDR2 is SQIVND (reference sequence). CDR3 length: 13 amino acids. V lost 7 bases to trimming and J lost 8 bases, with 17 bases between them. CDR3 sequence reads: CASTPLTPGGYTF. CDR3 bases: TGTGCCAGTACCCCTCTCACTCCGGGGGGCTACACCTTC.

V is TRBV5-4 and J is TRBJ2-7; weak D call: TRBD1 (5 bases). The CDR3 consists of 13 residues. Germline V gives CDR1 SGHNT, CDR2 YYREEE (reference sequence). V lost 1 base and J 7 bases, leaving 12 bases between the germline ends. The CDR3 sequence is CASSLKGPKEQYF. Here the CDR3 DNA reads TGTGCCAGCAGCTTGAAGGGGCCTAAGGAGCAGTACTTC.

J is TRBJ2-1 and V is TRBV11-2; no reliable D call. The CDR3 is 16 amino acids. V lost 1 base to trimming and J lost 4 bases, with 14 bases between them. From germline, CDR1 is SGHAT and CDR2 FQNNGV. The CDR3 reads CASSLARTDFYNEQFF. The CDR3, as DNA: TGTGCCAGCAGCTTAGCTCGGACCGACTTTTACAATGAGCAGTTCTTC.

Here the CDR3 reads CASSEPPPGDNSPLHF. The CDR3 DNA is TGTGCCAGCAGTGAACCCCCTCCAGGGGATAATTCACCCCTCCACTTT. The rearrangement links TRBV25-1 to TRBJ1-6; a possible D gene is TRBD1 (6 bases). CDR1 is MGHDK and CDR2 is SYGVNS in the germline V gene. Trimming took off 2 bases at V and 5 bases at J, with 13 bases between the two ends. This CDR3 has 16 amino acids.

The V and J genes are TRBV2 and TRBJ2-7; the match to TRBD1 covers 10 bases. The germline CDR1 and CDR2 sequences are SNHLY and FYNNEI. V trimming: 8 bases; J trimming: 1 base; junction bases outside the gene matches: 2. The CDR3 contains 13 residues. The CDR3 reads CASEGQGSYEQYF. CDR3 DNA sequence: TGTGCCAGCGAGGGACAGGGGTCCTACGAGCAGTACTTC.

The chain is built from TRBV30 and TRBJ1-5; the D is unclear. The germline V gene has CDR1 GTSNPN and CDR2 SVGIG (reference sequence). Trimming removed 3 bases from V and 1 base from J, with 19 bases in between. The CDR3 contains 17 residues. In nucleotides, the CDR3 is TGTGCCTGGAGCGCCTGGCGGGTGGGCCAAAGCAATCAGCCCCAGCATTTT. Translated, it gives CAWSAWRVGQSNQPQHF.

This clone has just a few counts. The chain recombines TRBV27 with TRBJ2-7; D perhaps matches TRBD2 (5 bases). CDR1 MNHEY and CDR2 SMNVEV come from the germline V gene (reference sequence). Trimming shortened V by 6 bases and J by 3 bases, and 9 bases separated the two germline ends. The CDR3 totals 12 residues. The CDR3 spells CASRSGIYEQYF. In DNA, the CDR3 is TGTGCCAGCAGATCCGGGATCTACGAGCAGTACTTC.

The rearrangement uses TRBV5-1 and TRBJ2-7; 8 bases are a match to TRBD2. V dropped 0 bases and J dropped 3; count of bases not matched to a gene: 5. The germline V gene has CDR1 SGHRS and CDR2 YFSETQ. The CDR3 consists of 15 residues. CDR3 DNA: TGCGCCAGCAGCTTGGTAACTAGCGGCGTCTACGAGCAGTACTTC. This sequence encodes CASSLVTSGVYEQYF. Full variable domain (missing parts from reference TRBV5-1 and TRBJ2-7): KAGVTQTPRYLIKTRGQQVTLSCSPISGHRSVSWYQQTPGQGLQFLFEYFSETQRNKGNFPGRFSGRQFSNSRSEMNVSTLELGDSALYLCASSLVTSGVYEQYFGPGTRLTVT.

The gene calls are TRBV28 and TRBJ1-2, with no clear D. V was pared by 7 bases and J by 4 bases, with 19 bases between. Germline V gives CDR1 MDHEN, CDR2 SYDVKM. The CDR3 runs 15 residues. The CDR3 region is CASTPGGDGFYGYTF. In DNA form, the CDR3 reads TGTGCCAGCACCCCTGGTGGAGACGGATTCTATGGCTACACCTTC.

The chain links TRBV4-1 to TRBJ2-3, with D perhaps matching TRBD1 or TRBD2 (6 bases each). The CDR3 covers 22 residues. V was trimmed by 6 bases and J by 1 base, leaving 35 bases between them. The V gene's germline CDR1 is MGHRA and CDR2 YSYEKL. CDR3 nucleotide sequence: TGCGCCAGCAGTCAACGGGCCCTTCGGGGGCGGGAAAAAGTTGAAGGCACAGATACGCAGTATTTT. Amino acid sequence: CASSQRALRGREKVEGTDTQYF.

In the case of this clone: The sample carries other DNA sequences with the same CDR3. The chain carries TRBV18 and TRBJ1-2; 7 nucleotides align to TRBD1. The CDR3 extends over 13 amino acids. J lost 3 bases, V lost 2 bases, and 0 bases had no gene match. Germline CDR1 reads KGHSH; CDR2 reads LQKENI. The CDR3 region is CASSPDRDYGYTF. CDR3 DNA: TGTGCCAGCTCACCAGACAGGGACTATGGCTACACCTTC.

The chain carries TRBV7-8 and TRBJ1-3; no firm D call. The CDR3 length is 16 residues. V lost 4 bases and J 0 bases, leaving 13 bases between the germline ends. Germline CDR1 reads SGHVS; CDR2 reads FQNEAQ. The CDR3 DNA sequence: TGTGCCAGCAGCTCTAGCCAGTGGAGCTCTGGAAACACCATATATTTT. Translating it yields CASSSSQWSSGNTIYF.

The chain couples TRBV19 to TRBJ1-2; 9 positions match TRBD1. The germline V gene encodes CDR1 LNHDA and CDR2 SQIVND (reference sequence). The CDR3 loop spans 16 amino acids. V dropped 5 bases and J dropped 7; count of bases not matched to a gene: 14. CDR3 loop: CASSSLGTGRKGGYTF. The CDR3 DNA reads TGTGCCAGTAGTTCTCTCGGGACAGGGCGTAAGGGTGGCTACACCTTC. Full variable domain (remainder filled in from reference TRBV19 and TRBJ1-2): DGGITQSPKYLFRKEGQNVTLSCEQNLNHDAMYWYRQDPGQGLRLIYYSQIVNDFQKGDIAEGYSVSREKKESFPLTVTSAQKNPTAFYLCASSSLGTGRKGGYTFGSGTRLTVV.

CDR3 sequence reads: CASSLDSAGELFF. The CDR3 coding sequence is TGTGCCAGCAGCTTAGACTCTGCCGGGGAGCTGTTTTTT. The chain uses TRBV7-9 and TRBJ2-2, with D hard to call. Germline V gives CDR1 SEHNR, CDR2 FQNEAQ (reference sequence). This CDR3 is 13 amino acids long. Trimming shortened V by 1 base and J by 6 bases, and 6 bases separated the two germline ends.

The rearrangement joins TRBV27 to TRBJ2-2; tentative D call: TRBD1 (7 bases). The CDR3 loop spans 15 amino acids. V was cut by 4 bases and J by 4 bases, with 13 bases left in between. Germline values: CDR1 MNHEY, CDR2 SMNVEV (reference sequence). This CDR3 reads CASSSRQGGTGELFF. CDR3 in DNA: TGTGCCAGCAGTTCTAGACAGGGAGGCACCGGGGAGCTGTTTTTT.

The chain combines TRBV19 with TRBJ1-5; D not resolved. Germline V CDR1 and CDR2: LNHDA, SQIVND (reference sequence). V dropped 2 bases and J dropped 0 bases, with 5 bases sitting between them. The CDR3 is 14 amino acids. The CDR3 here is CASSIRDSNQPQHF. CDR3 nucleotides: TGTGCCAGTAGTATACGGGATAGCAATCAGCCCCAGCATTTT. Supplemented by reference TRBV19 and TRBJ1-5, the full variable domain reads DGGITQSPKYLFRKEGQNVTLSCEQNLNHDAMYWYRQDPGQGLRLIYYSQIVNDFQKGDIAEGYSVSREKKESFPLTVTSAQKNPTAFYLCASSIRDSNQPQHFGDGTRLSIL.

In this sample, this clone turned up a few times. CDR3 nucleotides: TGTGCCAGCAGTTTAGAAGGCTATAGCAATCAGCCCCAGCATTTT. It yields the protein CASSLEGYSNQPQHF. The genes are TRBV27 and TRBJ1-5; no clear D. V was pared by 2 bases and J by 0 bases, with 8 bases between. Germline CDR1 MNHEY, CDR2 SMNVEV (reference sequence). The CDR3 sequence is 15 residues long.

J is TRBJ1-2 and V is TRBV21-1. TRBV21-1 represents a pseudogene. The CDR3 length is 17 residues. This CDR3 is CASSKAPWGWGGYGYTF. The DNA of the CDR3 is TGTGCCAGCAGCAAAGCGCCGTGGGGGTGGGGAGGCTATGGCTACACCTTC.

This sequence joins TRBV14 and TRBJ2-7, with D perhaps assigned TRBD1 or TRBD2 (7 bases each). V was trimmed by 4 bases and J by 0 bases, leaving 19 bases between them. CDR1 and CDR2 from the germline V gene are SGHDN and FVKESK. The CDR3 loop spans 17 amino acids. The CDR3, as DNA: TGTGCCAGCAGCCCCCCCCGGGGAGGGGGCGCCTCCTACGAGCAGTACTTC. The encoded protein is CASSPPRGGGASYEQYF. The full variable domain, its missing parts supplied by reference TRBV14 and TRBJ2-7, is EAGVTQFPSHSVIEKGQTVTLRCDPISGHDNLYWYRRVMGKEIKFLLHFVKESKQDESGMPNNRFLAERTGGTYSTLKVQPAELEDSGVYFCASSPPRGGGASYEQYFGPGTRLTVT.

On this clone: Relative to the germline gene, one junction end is altered; a read error may explain this. The chain uses TRBV5-1 and TRBJ2-7; 9 bases map to TRBD1. CDR1 SGHRS and CDR2 YFSETQ come from the germline V gene. CDR3 length: 14 amino acids. CDR3 sequence (DNA): TGCGCCAGCAGCCCTGGTGGGTTAACGGGACAGGGTGTTTTC. Amino acids: CASSPGGLTGQGVF.